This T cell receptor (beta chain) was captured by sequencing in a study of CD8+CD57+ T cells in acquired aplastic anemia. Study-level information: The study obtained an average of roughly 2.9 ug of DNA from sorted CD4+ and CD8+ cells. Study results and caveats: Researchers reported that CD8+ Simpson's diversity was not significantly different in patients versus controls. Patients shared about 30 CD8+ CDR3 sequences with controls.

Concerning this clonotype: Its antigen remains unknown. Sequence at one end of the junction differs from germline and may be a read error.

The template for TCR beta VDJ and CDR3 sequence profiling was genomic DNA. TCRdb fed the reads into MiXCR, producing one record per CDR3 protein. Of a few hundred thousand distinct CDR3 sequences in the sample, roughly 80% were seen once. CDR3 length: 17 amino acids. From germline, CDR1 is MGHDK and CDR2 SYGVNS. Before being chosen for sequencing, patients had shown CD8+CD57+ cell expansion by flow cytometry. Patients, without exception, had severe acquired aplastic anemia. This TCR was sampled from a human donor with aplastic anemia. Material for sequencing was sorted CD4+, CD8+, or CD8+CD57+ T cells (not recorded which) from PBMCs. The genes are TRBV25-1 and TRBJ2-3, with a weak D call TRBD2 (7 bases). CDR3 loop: CASSEGRDTGGPGAQFF. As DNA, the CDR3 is TGTGCCAGCAGTGAGGGAAGGGACACCGGGGGGCCCGGTGCGCAGTTCTTT.